Listed here is a single TCR beta chain. These data come from a study of spatial heterogeneity in lung cancer. The CDR3 contains 15 residues. Trimming took off 0 bases at V and 1 base at J, with 8 bases between the two ends. Germline V gene data show CDR1 as SGDLS and CDR2 as YYNGEE. TCRdb reprocessed the 5' RACE reads via MiXCR and lists one record per CDR3 protein. The sample holds tens of thousands of distinct CDR3 sequences, around 10% seen once. Time point described: sample taken at primary tumor resection. Unsorted whole RNA samples from tumor, nontumor lung or frozen PBMC were sequenced. The sequencing here drew on PBMCs, taken at surgery. The sequence came from a male donor with early-stage non-small cell lung cancer. V gene TRBV9 combines with J gene TRBJ2-1; possible D gene TRBD1, 5 bases. CDR3 bases: TGTGCCAGCAGCGTAGAGGGGCAATCCTACAATGAGCAGTTCTTC. Translation gives CASSVEGQSYNEQFF.